This T cell receptor (beta chain) was obtained from a study of blood T cell repertoires in COVID-19 (dated by TCRdb to 2018 to 2020). Study-wide context: Samples covering the acute and convalescent phases of COVID-19 were provided by collaborators in the United States, Italy and Spain. The prospective study material was composed of cDNA or gDNA derived from T cells, B-cell-depleted T cells, or PBMCs. Subjects who had been exposed to COVID-19, were actively infected with it, or had recovered from it provided the deeply sampled blood TCRbeta repertoires that made up the dataset. The repertoires were released in a freely available public database intended as a resource for research on the immune response to SARS-CoV-2. The samples were drawn from two sources: the first 160 participants of the ongoing ImmuneRACE study, and approximately 1,300 subjects contributed by 6 global collaborators. Nearly every sample came with metadata listing a de-identified subject ID, COVID-19 status, age in years and sex. Where available, HLA class I and class II types were obtained from metadata supplied by the sample provider rather than from assay-based typing. General conclusions and limits of the study: The quantity of clinical and demographic metadata differed by source and by participant and was supplied without curation.

Reading from cysteine to phenylalanine, the CDR3 counts 14 amino acids. The sequence is cut down to CDR3 DNA, 42 bases in frame from base 1. Between the V and J ends, shortened by 1 base and 9 bases respectively, the junction contains 10 bases. The CDR1 and CDR2 encoded by the germline V gene (reference sequence) are SEHNR and FQNEAQ. The immunoSEQ Assay, a bias-controlled multiplex PCR, was used to amplify TCRbeta CDR3 regions from genomic DNA. The paper's data handling went like this. The number of nucleated cells in each sample was estimated by amplification of reference gene primers within the assay. To quantify the absolute abundance of each unique TCRbeta CDR3 rearrangement, sequence reads were collapsed and filtered. Productive Simpson clonality was computed per sample as the square root of Simpson's diversity index over productive rearrangements. The table comes from immuneACCESS by way of TCRdb, which keeps in-frame sequences with V and J called. Part of the clones is missing from these tables; in studies checked, under half for an unresolved V gene and the rest for unknown reasons. V, J and clone size were drawn from that table, and D and trimming were deduced from the DNA. In this sample the table shows around 240,000 clones, about 86% of which occur a single time. The top ten clonotypes cover about 3% of the sample.

As to this clone: There is no known antigen for this receptor. Base-call qualities are not available, and no considerably larger clone is one nucleotide away.

Samples from volunteer blood donors who had recovered from COVID-19 were contributed by a second Seattle source. Each collaborating institution followed its own protocols to collect whole blood in K2EDTA tubes. Collaborator samples were shipped for TCRbeta analysis as frozen whole blood, isolated PBMCs, or DNA extracted from either sample type. The source is a woman in her 30s who had recovered from COVID-19. Rearrangement joined TRBV7-9 to TRBJ1-6; no D segment can be confidently identified. Material: peripheral blood. DNA sequence: TGTGCCAGCAGCTTAGAGGGTGGAGGTTCACCCCTCCACTTT. Translation gives CASSLEGGGSPLHF.